A single sample is the source of the 30 T cell receptor beta chains below, sequenced in a study of blood T cell repertoires in COVID-19. Generated by immunoSEQ multiplex PCR, the TCRdb table keeps only in-frame clones and is missing some. This sample has more than 200,000 clones, with 87% found just once. Material for sequencing was PBMCs or T cells enriched from blood (not recorded which). The receptors were sampled from a woman in her 30s with acute COVID-19.

The chain recombines TRBV15 with TRBJ1-3; D uncertain. V lost 0 bases to trimming and J lost 1 base, with 10 bases between them. CDR1 is LNHNV and CDR2 is YYDKDF in the germline V gene (reference sequence). There are 16 residues in the CDR3. The CDR3 loop is CATSREIPRSGNTIYF. Here the CDR3 DNA reads TGTGCCACCAGCAGAGAGATCCCGCGATCTGGAAACACCATATATTTT.

This sequence joins TRBV9 and TRBJ2-5; D is possibly TRBD2 (6 bases). V was clipped by 2 bases and J by 1 base, with 12 bases between them. Germline V CDR1 and CDR2: SGDLS, YYNGEE. The CDR3 spans 15 residues. The CDR3 nucleotides read TGTGCCAGCAGCGTCGGCGGGATTGCCCAAGAGACCCAGTACTTC. Its protein product is CASSVGGIAQETQYF.

This rearrangement joins TRBV6-4 to TRBJ2-1, with 11 bases aligning to TRBD2. Germline lookup yields CDR1 MRHNA and CDR2 SNTAGT. The CDR3 is 15 amino acids. The V and J ends lost 6 bases and 8 bases, in that order; junction bases with no gene match: 9. Written as DNA, the CDR3 is TGTGCCAGCAGCCTAAACCAACTAGCGGGAGATGAGCAGTTCTTC. This codes for CASSLNQLAGDEQFF.

A word on this clone: A junction end diverges from the germline sequence, so it may reflect a read error. The sample carries other DNA sequences with the same CDR3. The chain has TRBV11-1 and TRBJ2-2; D might be TRBD2 (6 bases). The germline CDR1 and CDR2 sequences are SGHAT and FQDESV (reference sequence). This CDR3 comprises 15 residues. CDR3 protein: CASSMGDFDTGELFF. The CDR3 nucleotides are TGTGCCAGCAGCATGGGGGACTTCGACACCGGGGAGTTGTTTTTT. Drawing the rest from reference TRBV11-1 and TRBJ2-2, the complete variable domain is EAEVAQSPRYKITEKSQAVAFWCDPISGHATLYWYRQILGQGPELLVQFQDESVVDDSQLPKDRFSAERLKGVDSTLKIQPAELGDSAMYLCASSMGDFDTGELFFGEGSRLTVL.

The rearrangement joins TRBV30 to TRBJ1-5; TRBD1 might be the D (5 bases). Per the germline V gene, CDR1 is GTSNPN and CDR2 is SVGIG (reference sequence). Trimming pared 5 bases from V and 4 bases from J, leaving 12 bases between. This CDR3 is built from 13 residues. The CDR3 here is CAWETDFNQPQHF. The CDR3 bases are TGTGCCTGGGAGACAGACTTTAATCAGCCCCAGCATTTT.

This rearrangement joins TRBV5-4 to TRBJ1-1; D remains ambiguous. The V gene's germline CDR1 is SGHNT and CDR2 YYREEE (reference sequence). Trimming pared 6 bases from V and 1 base from J, leaving 10 bases between. The CDR3 sequence is 13 residues long. The CDR3 loop is CASTLTPNTEAFF. The DNA for the CDR3 is TGTGCCAGCACCCTGACACCGAACACTGAAGCTTTCTTT.

The chain has TRBV7-6 and TRBJ2-5; 11 bases align to TRBD2. Germline V gene sequence: CDR1 SGHVS, CDR2 FNYEAQ. Losses at the gene ends were 4 bases for V and 4 bases for J; bases not matched to a gene: 5. The CDR3 is made up of 15 amino acids. As DNA, the CDR3 is TGTGCCAGCAGCTCCACGCTAGCGGGAGGAGAGACCCAGTACTTC. It codes for CASSSTLAGGETQYF.

This clone turned up a few times. The sample has other DNA sequences that encode this CDR3 too. This chain uses TRBV18 with TRBJ2-2; 10 positions match TRBD2. Germline-derived CDR1 and CDR2 are KGHSH and LQKENI. V shed 0 bases and J 5 bases; nucleotides not matched to a gene: 3. CDR3 size: 16 residues. As DNA, the CDR3 is TGTGCCAGCTCACCACCGCTAGCGGGAGTGACCGGGGAGCTGTTTTTT. It is translated as CASSPPLAGVTGELFF.

The table lists this clone with a count of one. The J gene is TRBJ2-7, the V gene TRBV15; 9 bases fit TRBD1. This CDR3 is built from 16 residues. Trimming took 3 bases from V and 3 from J; bases not matched to a gene: 9. Germline lookup yields CDR1 LNHNV and CDR2 YYDKDF (reference sequence). The chain's CDR3 is CATSSGGTGFDYEQYF. The CDR3 bases are TGTGCCACCAGCAGTGGAGGGACAGGGTTCGACTACGAGCAGTACTTC.

This clone appeared a single time. The chain carries TRBV19 and TRBJ1-2; D is unclear. This CDR3 comprises 13 residues. Trimming left V 5 bases short and J 1 base short, with 8 bases between. CDR1 and CDR2 from the germline V gene are LNHDA and SQIVND (reference sequence). The DNA for the CDR3 is TGTGCCAGTAGTCAGGACTATAACTATGGCTACACCTTC. Residues: CASSQDYNYGYTF.

The V and J genes are TRBV4-1 and TRBJ1-1; TRBD1 matches 7 bases. The CDR3 extends over 14 amino acids. From germline, CDR1 is MGHRA and CDR2 YSYEKL. The junction had 3 bases not matched to a gene; V was cut back by 0 bases and J by 5 bases. The CDR3 bases are TGCGCCAGCAGCCAAGAAACAGGGGCGACTGAAGCTTTCTTT. Protein: CASSQETGATEAFF.

V usage is TRBV16 and J usage is TRBJ2-7; D remains unclear. The CDR3 totals 13 residues. CDR1 and CDR2 from the germline V gene are KGHSY and FQNENV. V was shortened by 1 base and J by 0 bases, with 4 bases between the two germline ends. The CDR3 loop reads CASSQFGSYEQYF. CDR3 bases: TGTGCCAGCAGCCAATTCGGCTCCTACGAGCAGTACTTC.

The gene calls are TRBV5-1 and TRBJ2-3; D gene unclear. With 4 bases removed from V and 1 base from J, the gap between germline ends came to 13 bases. The length of the CDR3 is 15 residues. CDR1 is SGHRS, CDR2 YFSETQ, per germline. The CDR3 DNA is TGCGCCAGCAGCCTCCGAGGAGTTCGCACAGATACGCAGTATTTT. As protein: CASSLRGVRTDTQYF.

The chain uses TRBV11-1 and TRBJ1-1; 7 bases agree with TRBD1. V was clipped by 5 bases and J by 4 bases; unmatched bases: 7. This CDR3 comprises 14 residues. The V gene's germline CDR1 is SGHAT and CDR2 FQDESV (reference sequence). The chain's CDR3 is CASSLSTGSTEAFF. The CDR3 DNA reads as TGTGCCAGCAGCCTATCGACAGGGTCCACTGAAGCTTTCTTT. The full variable domain, completed using reference TRBV11-1 and TRBJ1-1, is EAEVAQSPRYKITEKSQAVAFWCDPISGHATLYWYRQILGQGPELLVQFQDESVVDDSQLPKDRFSAERLKGVDSTLKIQPAELGDSAMYLCASSLSTGSTEAFFGQGTRLTVV.

This chain links TRBV2 with TRBJ1-2; 9 nucleotides align to TRBD1. This CDR3 comprises 16 residues. V lost 2 bases to trimming and J lost 8 bases; unmatched junction nucleotides: 12. Germline CDR1 reads SNHLY; CDR2 reads FYNNEI. The CDR3 DNA reads as TGTGCCAGCAGTGAATTTACGACAGGGGGTAGAGGCGGCTACACCTTC. It is translated as CASSEFTTGGRGGYTF.

The chain carries TRBV11-2 and TRBJ2-1; a possible D gene is TRBD2 (5 bases). Germline CDR1 SGHAT, CDR2 FQNNGV. V shed 3 bases and J shed 6 bases, with 15 bases lying between them. There are 15 residues in the CDR3. CDR3 in DNA: TGTGCCAGCAGCTTTTCTACCGATGGAGGCAATGAGCAGTTCTTC. Protein product: CASSFSTDGGNEQFF.

The chain carries TRBV20-1 and TRBJ2-2; D possibly corresponds to TRBD2 (5 bases). Germline V gives CDR1 DFQATT, CDR2 SNEGSKA (reference sequence). V was trimmed by 3 bases and J by 9 bases, leaving 8 bases between them. The CDR3 is 11 amino acids. The CDR3 spells CSARRVRELFF. The CDR3, as DNA: TGCAGTGCTAGGAGGGTGCGGGAGCTGTTTTTT.

This chain links TRBV7-6 with TRBJ2-1, with D tentatively TRBD2 (6 bases). The germline gives CDR1 SGHVS, CDR2 FNYEAQ. The CDR3 has 13 amino acids. Trimming shortened V by 6 bases and J by 7 bases, and 13 bases separated the two germline ends. The CDR3 loop reads CASSWGLLNEQFF. Written as DNA, the CDR3 is TGTGCCAGCAGTTGGGGACTTCTAAATGAGCAGTTCTTC. Filled out from reference TRBV7-6 and TRBJ2-1, the complete variable domain reads GAGVSQSPRYKVTKRGQDVALRCDPISGHVSLYWYRQALGQGPEFLTYFNYEAQQDKSGLPNDRFSAERPEGSISTLTIQRTEQRDSAMYRCASSWGLLNEQFFGPGTRLTVL.

The chain combines TRBV6-6 with TRBJ1-2; TRBD1 matches 7 bases. J was trimmed by 2 bases and V by 7 bases; bases with no gene match: 7. The germline V gene encodes CDR1 MNHNY and CDR2 SVGAGI (reference sequence). The CDR3 runs 14 residues. In nucleotides, the CDR3 is TGTGCCAGCACCCTGGGACAGCTCAACTATGGCTACACCTTC. It codes for CASTLGQLNYGYTF.

V is TRBV12-3 or TRBV12-4 and J is TRBJ2-2, with D uncertain. The CDR3 is 11 residues long. V lost 8 bases to trimming and J lost 7 bases, with 8 bases between them. The CDR3 DNA sequence: TGTGCCAGCCGACGAGGCGGGGAGCTGTTTTTT. This encodes CASRRGGELFF.

The chain uses TRBV9 and TRBJ1-2; a weak D match, TRBD1 (5 bases). The length of the CDR3 is 13 residues. Between the trimmed V and J ends, which lost 4 bases and 8 bases, there was a span of 15 bases. CDR1 SGDLS and CDR2 YYNGEE come from the germline V gene. This CDR3 reads CASSLGQGEGYTF. Written as DNA, the CDR3 is TGTGCCAGCAGCCTGGGGCAGGGTGAGGGCTACACCTTC.

The V and J genes are TRBV30 and TRBJ2-3, with TRBD2 matching over 7 bases. The germline CDR1 and CDR2 sequences are GTSNPN and SVGIG (reference sequence). V was pared by 0 bases and J by 5 bases, with 2 bases of the junction left unmatched. The CDR3 runs to 13 residues. CDR3 protein: CAWSVGEGDTQYF. The CDR3 region has the DNA TGTGCCTGGAGTGTAGGGGAGGGAGATACGCAGTATTTT.

The CDR3 nucleotides read TGTGCCAGCAGCCCCTCCGGGTCCCGGGGGGCCCAGTACTTC. It translates to CASSPSGSRGAQYF. The rearrangement links TRBV7-9 to TRBJ2-5; 7 bases agree with TRBD2. Germline CDR1 SEHNR, CDR2 FQNEAQ (reference sequence). The CDR3 is 14 residues long. V shed 5 bases and J 9 bases; nucleotides not matched to a gene: 12.

The V and J genes are TRBV29-1 and TRBJ2-7, with 7 bases identical to TRBD1. CDR1 is SQVTM and CDR2 is ANQGSEA in the germline V gene. The CDR3 is 13 residues long. The V segment lost 5 bases and the J segment 6 bases; nucleotides outside the gene matches: 10. CDR3 coding DNA: TGCAGCGTTTCGGGACAGTACGATGTCGAGCAGTACTTC. This codes for CSVSGQYDVEQYF.

CDR3: CASGQGGLNEQFF. The CDR3 bases are TGCGCCAGCGGACAGGGGGGCCTCAATGAGCAGTTCTTC. The gene calls are TRBV5-1 and TRBJ2-1; 10 nucleotides line up with TRBD1. The V and J ends lost 7 bases and 6 bases, in that order; junction bases with no gene match: 4. The germline gives CDR1 SGHRS, CDR2 YFSETQ. CDR3 length equals 13 residues. Filled out from reference TRBV5-1 and TRBJ2-1, the complete variable domain reads KAGVTQTPRYLIKTRGQQVTLSCSPISGHRSVSWYQQTPGQGLQFLFEYFSETQRNKGNFPGRFSGRQFSNSRSEMNVSTLELGDSALYLCASGQGGLNEQFFGPGTRLTVL.

This clone came up once. The chain carries TRBV5-1 and TRBJ2-1, with 7 positions matching TRBD2. The germline V gene encodes CDR1 SGHRS and CDR2 YFSETQ. The CDR3 contains 17 residues. V lost 1 base to trimming and J lost 5 bases; unmatched junction nucleotides: 12. The CDR3 DNA is TGCGCCAGCAGCTTGAGTGGTAGCGGGCGGTCTAACAATGAGCAGTTCTTC. It specifies CASSLSGSGRSNNEQFF.

The chain links TRBV27 to TRBJ2-4; the match to TRBD1 covers 9 bases. Unmatched junction bases numbered 10, after V lost 6 bases and J lost 1 base. This CDR3 region has 17 residues. Germline V CDR1 and CDR2: MNHEY, SMNVEV (reference sequence). Written as DNA, the CDR3 is TGTGCCAGCAGAAAGTACGGGACAGGGTGGGCCAAAAACATTCAGTACTTC. Its translation is CASRKYGTGWAKNIQYF.

The chain uses TRBV19 and TRBJ1-4; D call uncertain. Germline CDR1 is LNHDA and CDR2 is SQIVND (reference sequence). V was pared by 5 bases and J by 0 bases, with 10 bases between. There are 15 residues in the CDR3. The CDR3 DNA follows: TGTGCCAGTAGTCCCGGAGTGTCAACTAATGAAAAACTGTTTTTT. This sequence encodes CASSPGVSTNEKLFF.

J is TRBJ2-1 and V is TRBV18, with 12 bases identical to TRBD2. From germline, CDR1 is KGHSH and CDR2 LQKENI. CDR3 length equals 17 residues. V shed 3 bases and J 3 bases; nucleotides not matched to a gene: 6. CDR3 sequence reads: CASSPNSLAGGYNEQFF. The CDR3 coding sequence is TGTGCCAGCTCACCCAATTCACTAGCGGGGGGCTACAATGAGCAGTTCTTC.

The chain combines TRBV5-1 with TRBJ1-1, with a weak D call TRBD1 (5 bases). The germline V gene has CDR1 SGHRS and CDR2 YFSETQ. V was pared by 2 bases and J by 1 base, with 9 bases between. The CDR3 has 14 amino acids. The CDR3 loop is CASSFGQPNTEAFF. The CDR3 region has the DNA TGCGCCAGCAGCTTCGGACAACCGAACACTGAAGCTTTCTTT.